This TCR beta chain was documented in a study of blood T cell repertoires in COVID-19. Clinical history as reported by participants underpinned cohort assignment. Exposed enrollees had met someone with a PCR-confirmed or clinician-diagnosed COVID-19 case at some point within the 2 weeks before study entry. CDR1 LNHDA and CDR2 SQIVND come from the germline V gene (reference sequence). The V and J ends lost 9 bases and 5 bases, in that order; junction bases with no gene match: 10. This CDR3 spans 14 amino acids. Some clones are missing from TCRdb's copy, which holds only in-frame ones; the method was immunoSEQ multiplex PCR. The sample shows 350,000 to 400,000 clones, just over 90% of them seen only once.

The receptor was derived from a woman aged 40 to 49 who had been exposed to COVID-19. Material for sequencing was PBMCs or T cells enriched from blood (not recorded which). This chain uses TRBV19 with TRBJ1-1; TRBD1 matches at 9 bases. The CDR3 loop is CASTKKTGGTEAFF. The CDR3, as DNA: TGTGCCAGCACTAAAAAGACAGGGGGGACTGAAGCTTTCTTT. Together with reference TRBV19 and TRBJ1-1, the CDR3 gives the full variable domain: DGGITQSPKYLFRKEGQNVTLSCEQNLNHDAMYWYRQDPGQGLRLIYYSQIVNDFQKGDIAEGYSVSREKKESFPLTVTSAQKNPTAFYLCASTKKTGGTEAFFGQGTRLTVV.